This entry lists 8 T cell receptor beta chains sequenced from one sample in a study of PD-1 blockade in classical Hodgkin lymphoma. Every patient relapsed after autologous stem cell transplantation, and brentuximab vedotin exposure varied. Profiled with immunoSEQ multiplex PCR; TCRdb holds only in-frame clones, not every one. The sample carries some 60,000 clones, under 95% recorded once. The sequencing here drew on peripheral blood mononuclear cells (PBMCs), taken at baseline. Receptors originate from a human donor with classical Hodgkin lymphoma.

The chain links TRBV2 to TRBJ2-3; TRBD2 aligns across 7 bases. The J segment lost 1 base and the V segment lost 8 bases, leaving 0 bases of the junction unmatched. This CDR3 has 12 residues. Germline CDR1 reads SNHLY; CDR2 reads FYNNEI. Here the CDR3 DNA reads TGTGCCAGCGGGGGGGGCACAGATACGCAGTATTTT. This translates into CASGGGTDTQYF.

V gene TRBV4-2 combines with J gene TRBJ2-3; D is possibly TRBD1 (5 bases). This CDR3 is built from 16 residues. Trimming shortened V by 1 base and J by 3 bases, and 14 bases separated the two germline ends. CDR1 is LGHNA, CDR2 YNFKEQ, per germline. The CDR3 sequence is CASSQGAGMMTDTQYF. In DNA form, the CDR3 reads TGTGCCAGCAGCCAAGGTGCAGGGATGATGACAGATACGCAGTATTTT.

The V and J genes are TRBV2 and TRBJ2-5; the D call may be TRBD1 or TRBD2 (6 bases each). V shed 2 bases and J shed 5 bases, with 15 bases lying between them. This CDR3 comprises 15 residues. Germline V gene data show CDR1 as SNHLY and CDR2 as FYNNEI. The CDR3 coding sequence is TGTGCCAGCAGTGAATCGGGGGCGATAGGTGAGACCCAGTACTTC. Its translation: CASSESGAIGETQYF.

The chain joins TRBV30 to TRBJ2-4; 10 positions agree with TRBD2. The CDR3 runs to 19 residues. Germline lookup yields CDR1 GTSNPN and CDR2 SVGIG (reference sequence). The V segment lost 0 bases and the J segment 3 bases; nucleotides outside the gene matches: 14. The DNA of the CDR3 is TGTGCCTGGAGTGTATATCCCCAGCGGGAGGGCTTTAGCAAAAACATTCAGTACTTC. Translating gives CAWSVYPQREGFSKNIQYF. Filled out from reference TRBV30 and TRBJ2-4, the complete variable domain reads SQTIHQWPATLVQPVGSPLSLECTVEGTSNPNLYWYRQAAGRGLQLLFYSVGIGQISSEVPQNLSASRPQDRQFILSSKKLLLSDSGFYLCAWSVYPQREGFSKNIQYFGAGTRLSVL.

This chain links TRBV27 with TRBJ1-2, with 10 bases lining up with TRBD1. Trimming took 2 bases from V and 5 from J; bases not matched to a gene: 2. Germline loops: CDR1 MNHEY, CDR2 SMNVEV (reference sequence). CDR3 length equals 14 residues. The CDR3 DNA follows: TGTGCCAGCAGTTTAAGGGGACAGGGGTATGGCTACACCTTC. Translating it yields CASSLRGQGYGYTF.

This chain connects TRBV5-1 to TRBJ2-5; 8 nucleotides line up with TRBD2. The junction had 32 bases not matched to a gene; V was cut back by 4 bases and J by 0 bases. Germline CDR1 reads SGHRS; CDR2 reads YFSETQ. This CDR3 region has 24 residues. The CDR3 is CASSPVLGGGRRLAGRGNQETQYF. CDR3 bases: TGCGCCAGCAGCCCAGTCCTGGGTGGGGGGCGCAGGTTAGCGGGACGGGGGAACCAAGAGACCCAGTACTTC. Drawing the rest from reference TRBV5-1 and TRBJ2-5, the complete variable domain is KAGVTQTPRYLIKTRGQQVTLSCSPISGHRSVSWYQQTPGQGLQFLFEYFSETQRNKGNFPGRFSGRQFSNSRSEMNVSTLELGDSALYLCASSPVLGGGRRLAGRGNQETQYFGPGTRLLVL.

The rearrangement joins TRBV5-4 to TRBJ1-6; a possible D gene is TRBD1 (5 bases). The CDR3 contains 14 residues. V was pared by 1 base and J by 7 bases, with 9 bases between. Germline lookup yields CDR1 SGHNT and CDR2 YYREEE (reference sequence). The CDR3 DNA is TGTGCCAGCAGCTTGTGGGGGTCCAATTCACCCCTCCACTTT. Protein: CASSLWGSNSPLHF.

V usage is TRBV13 and J usage is TRBJ1-1, with D tentatively TRBD1 (6 bases). Trimming took 6 bases from V and 4 from J, leaving 15 bases between them. CDR3 length: 14 residues. Germline lookup yields CDR1 PRHDT and CDR2 FYEKMQ (reference sequence). The CDR3 is CASSLLQGATEAFF. The CDR3 DNA reads TGTGCCAGCAGTCTCCTACAGGGAGCCACTGAAGCTTTCTTT.